This T cell receptor (beta chain) derives from a study of T cells in Graves' hyperthyroidism and ophthalmopathy. Study results and limitations: Model-based prediction identified ophthalmopathy a median around 6.5 months prior to its onset. Blood also carried most thyroid clonotypes expanded above 0.001.

Authors of the study amplified TCR beta CDR3 regions from RNA transcripts. The HTBI primer set drove a first-round RT-PCR of the TCR CDR3. TCRdb passed the multiplex PCR reads through MiXCR, listing each CDR3 protein once. The table has tens of thousands of distinct CDR3 sequences, 45% to 65% seen once. This clonotype was found a few times. What it recognizes is unknown. Germline CDR1 is SGHRS and CDR2 is YFSETQ. Trimming took 4 bases from V and 3 from J; bases not matched to a gene: 11. The CDR3 length is 17 residues. What was sequenced was peripheral blood or thyroid tissue (not recorded which). This sequence was found in a man younger than 35 with Graves' hyperthyroidism. V and J are TRBV5-1 and TRBJ2-3; 10 bases align to TRBD2. As DNA, the CDR3 is TGCGCCAGCAGCCATCATAGAGCGGGAGGGCCAACAGATACGCAGTATTTT. Amino acid sequence: CASSHHRAGGPTDTQYF.